These 17 T cell receptor beta chains were all obtained from the same sample, sequenced in a study of naive and memory T cell subsets. Both TRBC1 and TRBC2 were covered by a beta constant-region primer of two equimolar oligonucleotides. Ligated cDNA was amplified by four rounds of PCR with nested alpha and beta constant-region primers and SP2. TCRdb processed the UMI-ligation and nested PCR reads anew with MiXCR; each CDR3 protein has one entry. The table has 20,000 to 25,000 distinct CDR3 sequences, 7% to 9% seen once. The sample was central memory CD8+ T cells from blood. The source of these receptors is a human donor in good health.

V usage is TRBV15 and J usage is TRBJ2-1; 11 nucleotides agree with TRBD2. The CDR3 is made up of 15 amino acids. Unmatched junction bases numbered 7, after V lost 4 bases and J lost 8 bases. Germline lookup yields CDR1 LNHNV and CDR2 YYDKDF (reference sequence). This CDR3 is CATSTGTSGFDEQFF. Here the CDR3 DNA reads TGTGCCACCAGCACCGGGACTAGCGGCTTCGATGAGCAGTTCTTC.

This clonotype was seen many times. The chain employs TRBV4-1 and TRBJ2-2; perhaps TRBD2 as D (6 bases). The germline V gene encodes CDR1 MGHRA and CDR2 YSYEKL. CDR3 size: 14 residues. Trimming cost V 8 bases and J 2 bases, with 12 bases left between them. The CDR3 bases are TGCGCCAGCCCCTCTAGCGCAAACACCGGGGAGCTGTTTTTT. Its translation: CASPSSANTGELFF.

In this sample, this clonotype turned up a few times. This chain links TRBV20-1 with TRBJ2-1; no definite D call. The CDR3 covers 15 residues. V lost 5 bases to trimming and J lost 1 base, with 15 bases between them. From germline, CDR1 is DFQATT and CDR2 SNEGSKA (reference sequence). DNA of the CDR3: TGCAGTGCTCCCGTTCCAGCGAGGTCCTACAATGAGCAGTTCTTC. Its translation is CSAPVPARSYNEQFF.

CDR3 loop: CATSRARSGWEQYF. CDR3 coding DNA: TGTGCCACCAGCAGAGCCCGCTCGGGTTGGGAGCAGTACTTC. V and J are TRBV15 and TRBJ2-7; D unresolved. Germline loops: CDR1 LNHNV, CDR2 YYDKDF (reference sequence). Trimming took off 1 base at V and 7 bases at J, with 14 bases between the two ends. The CDR3 sequence is 14 residues long.

This clonotype was picked up a small number of times. This sequence joins TRBV23-1 and TRBJ2-7, with 7 nucleotides matching TRBD1. TRBV23-1 is noted as an ORF with a role that remains uncertain. V shed 7 bases, J shed 5 bases, and the junction held 2 bases outside the gene matches. The CDR3 covers 11 residues. The chain's CDR3 is CASKGANEQYF. The CDR3 DNA is TGCGCCAGCAAGGGGGCAAACGAGCAGTACTTC.

This clonotype was counted a few times. The rearrangement links TRBV11-2 to TRBJ2-3; D is unresolved. CDR3 length: 16 amino acids. V was clipped by 3 bases and J by 0 bases, with 13 bases between them. Looked up from germline, CDR1 is SGHAT and CDR2 is FQNNGV. The CDR3 nucleotides are TGTGCCAGCAGCTTTGGCCCCCGAACTAGCACAGATACGCAGTATTTT. Translation gives CASSFGPRTSTDTQYF.

The chain employs TRBV20-1 and TRBJ2-3; TRBD1 matches 8 bases. V lost 3 bases to trimming and J lost 0 bases; unmatched junction nucleotides: 17. The germline V gene encodes CDR1 DFQATT and CDR2 SNEGSKA (reference sequence). This CDR3 has 19 amino acids. The chain's CDR3 is CSARPRQGITTWSTDTQYF. In nucleotides, the CDR3 is TGCAGTGCTAGGCCGAGACAGGGGATTACGACCTGGAGCACAGATACGCAGTATTTT.

The chain couples TRBV6-1 to TRBJ1-1; 7 bases match TRBD1. The germline V gene has CDR1 MNHNS and CDR2 SASEGT. This CDR3 has 16 residues. Trimming cost V 7 bases and J 0 bases; bases outside gene matches: 11. CDR3 sequence: CASITRQGKLNTEAFF. CDR3 sequence (DNA): TGTGCCAGCATTACGAGACAGGGAAAATTGAACACTGAAGCTTTCTTT.

Remarks on this clonotype: At one end the junction does not follow the germline gene, possibly because of a read error. The rearrangement joins TRBV7-7 to TRBJ2-7, with D perhaps TRBD1 (5 bases). CDR3 length: 13 amino acids. In germline, CDR1 is SSHAT, CDR2 FNYEAQ (reference sequence). As DNA, the CDR3 is TGTGCTAGCAGCTTAGCCGAAGGGGCTGAGCAGTACTTC. Its protein is CASSLAEGAEQYF.

The genes are TRBV13 and TRBJ2-3; 13 nucleotides align to TRBD2. J gave up 5 bases and V 0 bases, and 8 bases lay outside the gene matches. CDR1 and CDR2 from the germline V gene are PRHDT and FYEKMQ (reference sequence). This CDR3 is built from 18 residues. The CDR3 sequence is CASSLGLGLAGLEDTQYF. CDR3 coding DNA: TGTGCCAGCAGCTTAGGCCTGGGACTAGCGGGATTGGAAGATACGCAGTATTTT.

This clonotype occurred many times. This chain joins TRBV7-6 and TRBJ1-2, with D possibly being TRBD1 (5 bases). The V end was cut by 1 base, the J end by 3 bases, with 9 bases between. The germline V gene encodes CDR1 SGHVS and CDR2 FNYEAQ. This CDR3 spans 14 amino acids. CDR3: CASSLGSGDYGYTF. The CDR3 coding sequence is TGTGCCAGCAGCTTAGGATCGGGGGACTATGGCTACACCTTC. Drawing the rest from reference TRBV7-6 and TRBJ1-2, the complete variable domain is GAGVSQSPRYKVTKRGQDVALRCDPISGHVSLYWYRQALGQGPEFLTYFNYEAQQDKSGLPNDRFSAERPEGSISTLTIQRTEQRDSAMYRCASSLGSGDYGYTFGSGTRLTVV.

The chain is built from TRBV20-1 and TRBJ2-1, with D possibly matching TRBD1 (5 bases). Trimming left V 3 bases short and J 4 bases short, with 16 bases between. Germline CDR1 is DFQATT and CDR2 is SNEGSKA (reference sequence). CDR3 length: 15 residues. The CDR3 DNA reads TGCAGTGCTAGTGGGGCACCTATACCTTACAATGAGCAGTTCTTC. As protein: CSASGAPIPYNEQFF.

This clonotype occurred many times. V and J are TRBV28 and TRBJ2-1; TRBD2 matches 7 bases. Trimming at V came to 7 bases and at J to 7 bases, leaving 10 bases not matched to a gene. The CDR3 is made up of 14 amino acids. Germline V gene lookup returns CDR1 MDHEN and CDR2 SYDVKM. CDR3 residues: CASTPGLEWNEQFF. The DNA for the CDR3 is TGTGCCAGCACCCCCGGACTAGAATGGAATGAGCAGTTCTTC.

The chain joins TRBV12-3 or TRBV12-4 to TRBJ2-7; weak D call: TRBD2 (6 bases). Trimming took off 4 bases at V and 2 bases at J, with 9 bases between the two ends. The CDR3 is 13 residues long. This CDR3 is CASSYTSTYEQYF. CDR3 nucleotide sequence: TGTGCCAGCAGTTATACTAGCACCTACGAGCAGTACTTC.

The gene calls are TRBV20-1 and TRBJ1-1; 7 bases fit TRBD1. V dropped 1 base and J dropped 4; count of bases not matched to a gene: 15. The CDR3 has 17 amino acids. Germline CDR1 and CDR2: DFQATT and SNEGSKA (reference sequence). The CDR3 region has the DNA TGCAGTGCTAGAGGGACCGAGGGGGCGGATAGTGGCACTGAAGCTTTCTTT. Its translation is CSARGTEGADSGTEAFF.

The chain recombines TRBV15 with TRBJ2-7; D is possibly TRBD2 (6 bases). From germline, CDR1 is LNHNV and CDR2 YYDKDF (reference sequence). Between the trimmed V and J ends, which lost 5 bases and 4 bases, there was a span of 12 bases. The CDR3 consists of 13 residues. CDR3 in amino acids: CATSLAAGYEQYF. CDR3 DNA: TGTGCCACCAGCTTAGCGGCAGGGTACGAGCAGTACTTC.

This chain links TRBV5-1 with TRBJ2-2, with 8 bases matching TRBD1. J was trimmed by 2 bases and V by 4 bases; bases with no gene match: 7. Germline lookup yields CDR1 SGHRS and CDR2 YFSETQ. The CDR3 has 16 amino acids. The CDR3 region is CASSDDRGLNTGELFF. The CDR3 DNA reads as TGCGCCAGCAGCGATGACAGGGGCCTCAACACCGGGGAGCTGTTTTTT.